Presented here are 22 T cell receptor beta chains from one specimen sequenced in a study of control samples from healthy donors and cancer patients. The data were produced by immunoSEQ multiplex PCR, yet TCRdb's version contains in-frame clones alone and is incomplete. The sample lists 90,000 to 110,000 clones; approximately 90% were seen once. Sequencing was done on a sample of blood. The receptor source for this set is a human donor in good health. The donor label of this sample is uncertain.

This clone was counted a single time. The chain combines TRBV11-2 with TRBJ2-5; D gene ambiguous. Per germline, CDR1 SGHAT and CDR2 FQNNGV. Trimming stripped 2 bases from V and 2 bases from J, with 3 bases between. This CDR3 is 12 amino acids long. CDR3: CASSLPQETQYF. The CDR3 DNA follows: TGTGCCAGCAGCTTACCACAAGAGACCCAGTACTTC.

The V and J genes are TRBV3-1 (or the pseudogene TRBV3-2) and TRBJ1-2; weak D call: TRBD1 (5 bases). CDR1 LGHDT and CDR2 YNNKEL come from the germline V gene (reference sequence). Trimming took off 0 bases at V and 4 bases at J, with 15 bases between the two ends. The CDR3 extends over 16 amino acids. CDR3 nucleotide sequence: TGTGCCAGCAGCCAAGATCGGCTGACAGACCTCTATGGCTACACCTTC. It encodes CASSQDRLTDLYGYTF.

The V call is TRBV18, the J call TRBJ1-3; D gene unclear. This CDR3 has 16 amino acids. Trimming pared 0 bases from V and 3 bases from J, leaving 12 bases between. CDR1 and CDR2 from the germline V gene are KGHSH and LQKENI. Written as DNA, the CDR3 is TGTGCCAGCTCACCACCGGAGGGTATAGGTGGAAACACCATATATTTT. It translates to CASSPPEGIGGNTIYF.

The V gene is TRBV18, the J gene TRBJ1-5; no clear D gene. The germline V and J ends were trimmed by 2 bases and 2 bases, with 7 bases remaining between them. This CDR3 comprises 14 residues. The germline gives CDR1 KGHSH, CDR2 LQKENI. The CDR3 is CASSPRDGNQPQHF. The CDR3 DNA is TGTGCCAGCTCACCAAGGGATGGCAATCAGCCCCAGCATTTT. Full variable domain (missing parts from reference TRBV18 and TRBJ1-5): NAGVMQNPRHLVRRRGQEARLRCSPMKGHSHVYWYRQLPEEGLKFMVYLQKENIIDESGMPKERFSAEFPKEGPSILRIQQVVRGDSAAYFCASSPRDGNQPQHFGDGTRLSIL.

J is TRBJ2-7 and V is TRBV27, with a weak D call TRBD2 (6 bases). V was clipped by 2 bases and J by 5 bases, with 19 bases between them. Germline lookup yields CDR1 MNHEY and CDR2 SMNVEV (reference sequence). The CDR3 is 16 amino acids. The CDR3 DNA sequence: TGTGCCAGCAGTTTAATCGGGAGTTTGGAGTTCCACGAGCAGTACTTC. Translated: CASSLIGSLEFHEQYF.

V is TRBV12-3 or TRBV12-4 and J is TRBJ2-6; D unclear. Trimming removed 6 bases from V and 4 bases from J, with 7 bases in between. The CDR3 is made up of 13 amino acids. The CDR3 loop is CASSPGGANVLTF. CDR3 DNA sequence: TGTGCCAGCAGCCCTGGCGGGGCCAACGTCCTGACTTTC.

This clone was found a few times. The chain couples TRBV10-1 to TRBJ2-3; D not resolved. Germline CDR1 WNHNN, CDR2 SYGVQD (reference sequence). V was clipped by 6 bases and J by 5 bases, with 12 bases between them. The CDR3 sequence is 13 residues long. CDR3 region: CASSRTPEDTQYF. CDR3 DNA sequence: TGCGCCAGCAGCCGAACACCCGAAGATACGCAGTATTTT.

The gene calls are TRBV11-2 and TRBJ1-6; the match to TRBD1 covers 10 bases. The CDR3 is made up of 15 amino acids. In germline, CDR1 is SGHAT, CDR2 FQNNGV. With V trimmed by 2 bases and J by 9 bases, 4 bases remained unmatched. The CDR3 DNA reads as TGTGCCAGCAGCTTATCCGGGACAGGGGTTTCACCCCTCCACTTT. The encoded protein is CASSLSGTGVSPLHF.

For the CDR3, the DNA is TGCAGTACTGAATACGGAGATACGCAGTATTTT. This sequence encodes CSTEYGDTQYF. The V and J genes are TRBV20-1 and TRBJ2-3; D ambiguous. V was pared by 8 bases and J by 5 bases, with 11 bases between. Germline CDR1 and CDR2: DFQATT and SNEGSKA (reference sequence). This CDR3 spans 11 amino acids.

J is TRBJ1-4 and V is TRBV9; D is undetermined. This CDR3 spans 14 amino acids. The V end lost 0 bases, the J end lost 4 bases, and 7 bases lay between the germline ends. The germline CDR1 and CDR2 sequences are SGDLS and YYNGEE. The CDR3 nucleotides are TGTGCCAGCAGCGTAGGTCTAAGTAATGAAAAACTGTTTTTT. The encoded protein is CASSVGLSNEKLFF. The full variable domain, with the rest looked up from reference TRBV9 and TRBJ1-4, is DSGVTQTPKHLITATGQRVTLRCSPRSGDLSVYWYQQSLDQGLQFLIQYYNGEERAKGNILERFSAQQFPDLHSELNLSSLELGDSALYFCASSVGLSNEKLFFGSGTQLSVL.

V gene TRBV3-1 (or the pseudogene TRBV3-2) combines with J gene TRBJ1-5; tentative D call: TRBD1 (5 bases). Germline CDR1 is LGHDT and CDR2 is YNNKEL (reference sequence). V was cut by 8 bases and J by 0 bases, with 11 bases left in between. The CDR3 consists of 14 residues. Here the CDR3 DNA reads TGTGCCAGCCAGGGACCAGATAGCAATCAGCCCCAGCATTTT. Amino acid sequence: CASQGPDSNQPQHF.

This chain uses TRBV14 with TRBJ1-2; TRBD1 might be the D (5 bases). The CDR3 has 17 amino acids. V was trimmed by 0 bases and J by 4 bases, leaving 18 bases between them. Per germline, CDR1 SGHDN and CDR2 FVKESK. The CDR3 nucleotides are TGTGCCAGCAGCCAAGATCGGGCGGGGGGGATTACCTATGGCTACACCTTC. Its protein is CASSQDRAGGITYGYTF.

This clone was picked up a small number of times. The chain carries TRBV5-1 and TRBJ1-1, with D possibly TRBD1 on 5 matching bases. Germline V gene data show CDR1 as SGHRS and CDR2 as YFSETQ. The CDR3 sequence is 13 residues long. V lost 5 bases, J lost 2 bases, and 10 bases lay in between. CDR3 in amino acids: CASSLDTNTEAFF. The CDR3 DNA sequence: TGCGCCAGCAGTCTGGACACTAACACTGAAGCTTTCTTT.

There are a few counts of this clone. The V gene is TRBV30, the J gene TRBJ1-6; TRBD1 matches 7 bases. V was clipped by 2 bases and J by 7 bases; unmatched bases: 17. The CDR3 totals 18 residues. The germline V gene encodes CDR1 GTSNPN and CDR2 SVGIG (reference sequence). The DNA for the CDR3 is TGTGCCTGGAGTACATCCTTAGGTAATAGGGGGCAAAATTCACCCCTCCACTTT. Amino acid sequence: CAWSTSLGNRGQNSPLHF.

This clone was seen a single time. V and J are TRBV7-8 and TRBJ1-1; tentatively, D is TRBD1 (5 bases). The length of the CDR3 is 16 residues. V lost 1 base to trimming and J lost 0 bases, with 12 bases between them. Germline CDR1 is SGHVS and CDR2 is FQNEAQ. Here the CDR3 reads CASSLEGAGMNTEAFF. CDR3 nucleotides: TGTGCCAGCAGCTTAGAAGGGGCAGGGATGAACACTGAAGCTTTCTTT.

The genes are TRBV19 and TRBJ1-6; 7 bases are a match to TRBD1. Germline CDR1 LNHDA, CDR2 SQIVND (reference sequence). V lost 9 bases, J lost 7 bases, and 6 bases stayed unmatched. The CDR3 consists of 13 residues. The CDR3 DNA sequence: TGTGCCAGCGCGGGACAGCTAAATTCACCCCTCCACTTT. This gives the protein CASAGQLNSPLHF.

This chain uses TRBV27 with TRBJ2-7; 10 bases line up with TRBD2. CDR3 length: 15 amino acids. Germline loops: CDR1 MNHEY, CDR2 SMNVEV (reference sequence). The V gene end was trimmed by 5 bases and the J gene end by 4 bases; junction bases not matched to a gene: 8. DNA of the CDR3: TGTGCCAGCAGTCTGCCCCTACTAGCGGGGTACGAGCAGTACGTC. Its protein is CASSLPLLAGYEQYV.

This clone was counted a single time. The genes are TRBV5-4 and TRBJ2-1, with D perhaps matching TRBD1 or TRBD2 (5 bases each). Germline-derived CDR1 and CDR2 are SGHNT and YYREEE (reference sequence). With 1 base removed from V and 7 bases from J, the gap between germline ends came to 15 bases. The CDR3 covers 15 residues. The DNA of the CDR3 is TGTGCCAGCAGCTTGCGCCGGGACCTTGGTAATGAGCAGTTCTTC. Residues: CASSLRRDLGNEQFF.

CDR3 sequence: CASLGTRGTGELFF. In nucleotides, the CDR3 is TGTGCCAGCCTTGGGACTCGAGGCACCGGGGAGCTGTTTTTT. This sequence joins TRBV6-5 and TRBJ2-2; TRBD2 is a possible D gene (6 bases). The CDR3 is 14 amino acids. The V end was cut by 8 bases, the J end by 4 bases, with 14 bases between. Germline CDR1 reads MNHEY; CDR2 reads SVGAGI.

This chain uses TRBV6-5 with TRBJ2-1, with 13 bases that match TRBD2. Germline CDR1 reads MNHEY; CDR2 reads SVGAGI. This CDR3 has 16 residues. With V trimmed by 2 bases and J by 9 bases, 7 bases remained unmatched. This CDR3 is CASSYPGLAGASEQFF. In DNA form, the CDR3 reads TGTGCCAGCAGTTACCCAGGACTAGCGGGGGCAAGTGAGCAGTTCTTC.

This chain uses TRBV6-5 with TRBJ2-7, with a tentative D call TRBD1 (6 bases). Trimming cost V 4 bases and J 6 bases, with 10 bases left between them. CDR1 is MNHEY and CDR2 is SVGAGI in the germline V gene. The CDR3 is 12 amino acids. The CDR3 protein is CASSFQGTEQYF. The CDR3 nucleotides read TGTGCCAGCAGTTTCCAGGGGACCGAGCAGTACTTC.

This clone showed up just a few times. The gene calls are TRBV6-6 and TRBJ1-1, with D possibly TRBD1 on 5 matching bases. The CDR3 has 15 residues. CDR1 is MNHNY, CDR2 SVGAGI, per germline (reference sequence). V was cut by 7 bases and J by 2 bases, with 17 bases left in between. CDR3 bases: TGTGCCAGCACCCCAGAACGGGGCACTAACACTGAAGCTTTCTTT. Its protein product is CASTPERGTNTEAFF.